A single sample is the source of the 31 T cell receptor beta chains below, sequenced in a study of T cell responses to AZD1222 COVID-19 vaccine. Assay used: immunoSEQ multiplex PCR; TCRdb lists only in-frame clones, some missing. The table has approximately 100,000 clones, 87% seen once. This specimen was peripheral blood, taken on day 0 of AZD1222 vaccination. Receptors were obtained from an adult in good health.

The chain recombines TRBV6-4 with TRBJ1-2; D unclear. Per germline, CDR1 MRHNA and CDR2 SNTAGT. The CDR3 has 10 residues. Trimming removed 8 bases from V and 13 bases from J, with 14 bases in between. CDR3 nucleotides: TGTGCCAGCCCAATCCCGTTGGGCACCTTC. Encoded protein: CASPIPLGTF.

This clone has a handful of counts. For the CDR3, the DNA is TGTGCCAGCAGGAATAGCGGGAGGAGCTCCTACGAGCAGTACTTC. It encodes CASRNSGRSSYEQYF. V and J are TRBV5-4 and TRBJ2-7; the match to TRBD2 covers 10 bases. Germline V CDR1 and CDR2: SGHNT, YYREEE (reference sequence). This CDR3 contains 15 residues. With 5 bases clipped from V and 0 bases from J, the junction kept 5 bases outside the gene matches.

The chain uses TRBV7-9 and TRBJ1-6; weak D call: TRBD1 (5 bases). Germline loops: CDR1 SEHNR, CDR2 FQNEAQ (reference sequence). V was pared by 6 bases and J by 6 bases, with 15 bases between. The CDR3 contains 15 residues. The CDR3 loop is CASRTPRDRNSPLHF. CDR3 in DNA: TGTGCCAGCAGGACCCCCAGGGATCGTAATTCACCCCTCCACTTT.

This clone has just one count. This chain joins TRBV5-1 and TRBJ2-7; 8 bases are a match to TRBD1. From germline, CDR1 is SGHRS and CDR2 YFSETQ. Losses at the gene ends were 4 bases for V and 3 bases for J; bases not matched to a gene: 9. The CDR3 is made up of 15 amino acids. CDR3 coding DNA: TGCGCCAGCAGCCGGACCGGGACAGGCATCTACGAGCAGTACTTC. It is translated as CASSRTGTGIYEQYF.

This clone was detected a few times. The J gene is TRBJ2-1, the V gene TRBV10-1; 10 bases agree with TRBD2. Trimming cost V 3 bases and J 7 bases; bases outside gene matches: 9. The length of the CDR3 is 16 residues. Germline assignment: CDR1 WNHNN and CDR2 SYGVQD (reference sequence). The CDR3 here is CASSDHSGLAWNEQFF. The CDR3 nucleotides are TGCGCCAGCAGTGACCACTCGGGACTAGCGTGGAATGAGCAGTTCTTC.

The V call is TRBV28, the J call TRBJ1-5, with D uncertain. This CDR3 is 18 amino acids long. Looked up from germline, CDR1 is MDHEN and CDR2 is SYDVKM. Trimming took off 3 bases at V and 2 bases at J, with 20 bases between the two ends. CDR3 nucleotide sequence: TGTGCCAGCAGTTTTAGGTTGATCGGGGAGAGAGGCAATCAGCCCCAGCATTTT. As protein: CASSFRLIGERGNQPQHF.

The chain carries TRBV28 and TRBJ1-2; tentative D call: TRBD1 (6 bases). CDR3 size: 13 residues. V shed 6 bases and J shed 4 bases, with 12 bases lying between them. Germline V gives CDR1 MDHEN, CDR2 SYDVKM. CDR3 loop: CASRPTGSYGYTF. The CDR3 DNA reads TGTGCCAGCAGGCCTACAGGGAGCTATGGCTACACCTTC.

This chain links TRBV4-2 with TRBJ2-7, with TRBD2 as a possible D gene (6 bases). Trimming pared 0 bases from V and 3 bases from J, leaving 12 bases between. The CDR3 extends over 15 amino acids. Germline assignment: CDR1 LGHNA and CDR2 YNFKEQ. This CDR3 reads CASSQDTSLYYEQYF. In DNA form, the CDR3 reads TGTGCCAGCAGCCAAGATACTAGCTTATACTACGAGCAGTACTTC.

This clone was seen only once. The CDR3 bases are TGTGCCAGTAGTACCCAACCCCGGACAGGGAGCGAGCAGTACTTC. Encoded protein: CASSTQPRTGSEQYF. The chain has TRBV19 and TRBJ2-7, with 8 bases fitting TRBD1. The CDR3 has 15 residues. After removal of 4 bases from V and 6 bases from J, the junction contained 11 bases not matched to a gene. CDR1 is LNHDA and CDR2 is SQIVND in the germline V gene (reference sequence).

The rearrangement uses TRBV28 and TRBJ2-7; tentatively, D is TRBD1 or TRBD2 (5 bases each). The germline V and J ends were trimmed by 6 bases and 3 bases, with 18 bases remaining between them. CDR1 and CDR2 (germline): MDHEN, SYDVKM. There are 15 residues in the CDR3. The chain's CDR3 is CASSRPGQLIYEQYF. The CDR3 DNA sequence: TGTGCCAGCAGCAGGCCGGGGCAGTTAATCTACGAGCAGTACTTC.

This chain uses TRBV7-9 with TRBJ2-5; 7 nucleotides align to TRBD1. CDR1 and CDR2 from the germline V gene are SEHNR and FQNEAQ (reference sequence). The V and J ends lost 5 bases and 1 base, in that order; junction bases with no gene match: 7. CDR3 length equals 15 residues. This CDR3 reads CASSPGTVSQETQYF. The CDR3 nucleotides read TGTGCCAGCAGCCCCGGGACAGTATCCCAAGAGACCCAGTACTTC.

The chain uses TRBV6-5 and TRBJ1-1, with D hard to call. Germline values: CDR1 MNHEY, CDR2 SVGAGI. V lost 6 bases and J lost 1, with 6 bases in between. CDR3 length: 12 amino acids. The CDR3 is CASRNGNTEAFF. The CDR3 coding sequence is TGTGCCAGCAGAAACGGGAACACTGAAGCTTTCTTT.

This clone was observed a handful of times. V and J are TRBV14 and TRBJ2-4, with 8 bases that match TRBD2. J lost 7 bases, V lost 4 bases, and 6 bases had no gene match. CDR3 length: 14 amino acids. The V gene's germline CDR1 is SGHDN and CDR2 FVKESK. The CDR3, as DNA: TGTGCCAGCAGCCTTCCGGGACTAGGGAACATTCAGTACTTC. Translation gives CASSLPGLGNIQYF.

The chain employs TRBV6-2 or TRBV6-3 and TRBJ1-1; 7 bases are a match to TRBD1. The CDR3 has 15 residues. V shed 4 bases, J shed 1 base, and the junction held 6 bases outside the gene matches. Germline V CDR1 and CDR2: MNHEY, SVGEGT. CDR3 sequence (DNA): TGTGCCAGCAGTTTCCCGAACAGGGGGAACACTGAAGCTTTCTTT. Protein sequence: CASSFPNRGNTEAFF.

CDR3 in DNA: TGTGCCAGTAGCGCTACGGGGAGGACAGGGATGGCTGAAGCTTTCTTT. Translated: CASSATGRTGMAEAFF. The chain is built from TRBV19 and TRBJ1-1, with 8 bases identical to TRBD1. CDR1 is LNHDA and CDR2 is SQIVND in the germline V gene (reference sequence). This CDR3 is built from 16 residues. V lost 6 bases to trimming and J lost 6 bases; unmatched junction nucleotides: 15.

The V and J genes are TRBV5-1 and TRBJ2-3; TRBD2 aligns across 9 bases. Looked up from germline, CDR1 is SGHRS and CDR2 is YFSETQ. The CDR3 covers 14 residues. V gave up 6 bases and J gave up 2 bases; unmatched junction bases: 4. CDR3 amino acids: CASTSGIHTDTQYF. As DNA, the CDR3 is TGCGCCAGCACTAGCGGGATACACACAGATACGCAGTATTTT.

The chain has TRBV18 and TRBJ2-5; the D gene is possibly TRBD2 (5 bases). Germline V CDR1 and CDR2: KGHSH, LQKENI. Trimming took off 2 bases at V and 3 bases at J, with 7 bases between the two ends. This CDR3 has 13 residues. DNA of the CDR3: TGTGCCAGCTCACCAGGGAGAGAAGAGACCCAGTACTTC. This codes for CASSPGREETQYF.

This clone appeared many times. The gene calls are TRBV19 and TRBJ2-3; 9 bases are a match to TRBD2. The CDR3 has 17 residues. Germline trimming cut 4 bases from V and 3 bases from J; bases unmatched to any gene: 11. Germline V lookup: CDR1 LNHDA, CDR2 SQIVND (reference sequence). Here the CDR3 DNA reads TGTGCCAGTAGTACTCTTAGCGGGGGTGTACCAACAGATACGCAGTATTTT. The encoded protein is CASSTLSGGVPTDTQYF.

The chain uses TRBV3-1 (or the pseudogene TRBV3-2) and TRBJ2-7, with TRBD1 identical over 7 bases. V lost 4 bases and J lost 0; bases outside the gene matches: 3. Germline-derived CDR1 and CDR2 are LGHDT and YNNKEL (reference sequence). The CDR3 extends over 14 amino acids. The CDR3 DNA is TGTGCCAGCAGCCGGGACAGCCTCTCCTACGAGCAGTACTTC. Amino acids: CASSRDSLSYEQYF.

The V gene is TRBV6-2 or TRBV6-3, the J gene TRBJ2-7, with 8 bases that match TRBD2. Germline CDR1 MNHEY, CDR2 SVGEGT. The J segment lost 4 bases and the V segment lost 4 bases, leaving 12 bases of the junction unmatched. This CDR3 has 16 amino acids. The CDR3 here is CASSLLADAFGYEQYF. For the CDR3, the DNA is TGTGCCAGCAGTTTACTAGCGGATGCTTTTGGGTACGAGCAGTACTTC.

The chain uses TRBV3-1 (or the pseudogene TRBV3-2) and TRBJ2-7; 7 nucleotides line up with TRBD1. The CDR3 totals 16 residues. J lost 0 bases, V lost 4 bases, and 9 bases had no gene match. The germline CDR1 and CDR2 sequences are LGHDT and YNNKEL (reference sequence). The CDR3 DNA reads as TGTGCCAGCAGCCGCCCCGGGACAGATAGCTCCTACGAGCAGTACTTC. It translates to CASSRPGTDSSYEQYF.

CDR3 sequence reads: CASSPRQGVTQYF. The CDR3 DNA reads TGTGCCAGCAGCCCCCGCCAGGGTGTGACCCAGTACTTC. V usage is TRBV7-2 and J usage is TRBJ2-5, with TRBD1 as a possible D gene (5 bases). The CDR3 covers 13 residues. Germline-derived CDR1 and CDR2 are SGHTA and FQGNSA. V lost 5 bases, J lost 7 bases, and 14 bases lay in between. The full variable domain, its missing parts supplied by reference TRBV7-2 and TRBJ2-5, is GAGVSQSPSNKVTEKGKDVELRCDPISGHTALYWYRQSLGQGLEFLIYFQGNSAPDKSGLPSDRFSAERTGGSVSTLTIQRTQQEDSAVYLCASSPRQGVTQYFGPGTRLLVL.

This clone showed up just a few times. The chain is built from TRBV19 and TRBJ2-1; maybe TRBD1 (6 bases). V dropped 1 base and J dropped 4 bases, with 11 bases sitting between them. This CDR3 contains 15 residues. The germline V gene has CDR1 LNHDA and CDR2 SQIVND (reference sequence). In nucleotides, the CDR3 is TGTGCCAGTAGTATAGCCTTGGACAGTTACAATGAGCAGTTCTTC. It yields the protein CASSIALDSYNEQFF. The full variable domain, with the rest looked up from reference TRBV19 and TRBJ2-1, is DGGITQSPKYLFRKEGQNVTLSCEQNLNHDAMYWYRQDPGQGLRLIYYSQIVNDFQKGDIAEGYSVSREKKESFPLTVTSAQKNPTAFYLCASSIALDSYNEQFFGPGTRLTVL.

CDR3 in DNA: TGTGCCAGCTCACCTCGGGACAGGGACGAGCAGTACTTC. It yields the protein CASSPRDRDEQYF. The chain combines TRBV18 with TRBJ2-7, with TRBD1 identical over 9 bases. From germline, CDR1 is KGHSH and CDR2 LQKENI. The CDR3 sequence is 13 residues long. V dropped 3 bases and J dropped 5; count of bases not matched to a gene: 2.

The V and J genes are TRBV28 and TRBJ1-2; 10 bases are shared with TRBD1. Germline values: CDR1 MDHEN, CDR2 SYDVKM. The trim removed 5 bases at V and 8 bases at J, leaving 11 bases unmatched. The CDR3 is 15 amino acids. This chain's CDR3 is CASSLSPGTGVGYTF. CDR3 nucleotide sequence: TGTGCCAGCAGTCTCTCCCCCGGGACAGGGGTCGGCTACACCTTC.

In nucleotides, the CDR3 is TGTGCCAGCAGTTCAAGACCCGGGGGGGGCTACACCTTC. It encodes CASSSRPGGGYTF. This rearrangement joins TRBV12-3 or TRBV12-4 to TRBJ1-2; TRBD1 is a possible D gene (5 bases). Trimming left V 4 bases short and J 8 bases short, with 14 bases between. This CDR3 is built from 13 residues.

In this sample, this clone turned up once. This chain joins TRBV4-1 and TRBJ1-6; D ambiguous. The germline V gene encodes CDR1 MGHRA and CDR2 YSYEKL. V lost 0 bases and J 3 bases, leaving 12 bases between the germline ends. The CDR3 is 17 residues long. CDR3 in DNA: TGCGCCAGCAGCCAAGATCAGAACAAGAACTATAATTCACCCCTCCACTTT. Encoded protein: CASSQDQNKNYNSPLHF.

The chain combines TRBV27 with TRBJ2-1; D might be TRBD1 (7 bases). Per the germline V gene, CDR1 is MNHEY and CDR2 is SMNVEV (reference sequence). This CDR3 is 12 amino acids long. Between the trimmed V and J ends, which lost 6 bases and 7 bases, there was a span of 10 bases. The CDR3 bases are TGTGCCAGCAGGACAGGGAGGAATGAGCAGTTCTTC. It encodes CASRTGRNEQFF.

This chain links TRBV28 with TRBJ1-5; possible D gene TRBD1, 5 bases. Trimming shortened V by 3 bases and J by 1 base, and 16 bases separated the two germline ends. This CDR3 has 17 residues. Germline V gives CDR1 MDHEN, CDR2 SYDVKM. The DNA for the CDR3 is TGTGCCAGCAGTTTTGCCTTGGGCAGGGCCAGCAATCAGCCCCAGCATTTT. This translates into CASSFALGRASNQPQHF.

V and J are TRBV18 and TRBJ2-3, with TRBD2 identical over 10 bases. Germline CDR1 is KGHSH and CDR2 is LQKENI. V was pared by 0 bases and J by 1 base, with 1 base of the junction left unmatched. This CDR3 region has 16 residues. The CDR3 DNA sequence: TGTGCCAGCTCACCACCAGGGACTAGCGGCACAGATACGCAGTATTTT. Translation: CASSPPGTSGTDTQYF. The whole variable domain, filled in from reference TRBV18 and TRBJ2-3, reads NAGVMQNPRHLVRRRGQEARLRCSPMKGHSHVYWYRQLPEEGLKFMVYLQKENIIDESGMPKERFSAEFPKEGPSILRIQQVVRGDSAAYFCASSPPGTSGTDTQYFGPGTRLTVL.

V is TRBV4-3 and J is TRBJ2-5; 7 nucleotides agree with TRBD2. The V segment lost 3 bases and the J segment 5 bases; nucleotides outside the gene matches: 9. Germline lookup yields CDR1 LGHNA and CDR2 YSLEER. The CDR3 runs to 15 residues. The CDR3 spells CASSQQRDVYETQYF. In DNA, the CDR3 is TGCGCCAGCAGCCAGCAGCGGGACGTTTATGAGACCCAGTACTTC.